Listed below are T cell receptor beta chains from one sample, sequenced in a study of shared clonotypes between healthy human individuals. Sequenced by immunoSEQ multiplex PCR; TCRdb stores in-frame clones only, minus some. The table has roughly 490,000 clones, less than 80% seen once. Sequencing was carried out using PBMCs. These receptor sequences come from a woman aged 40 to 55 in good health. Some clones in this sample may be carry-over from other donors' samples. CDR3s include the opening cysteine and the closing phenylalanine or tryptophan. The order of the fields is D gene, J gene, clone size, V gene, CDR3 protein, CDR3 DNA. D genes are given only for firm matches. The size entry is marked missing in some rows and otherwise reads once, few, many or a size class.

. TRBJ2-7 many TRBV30 CAWSVGPYEQYF TGTGCCTGGAGTGTGGGTCCCTACGAGCAGTACTTC
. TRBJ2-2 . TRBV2 CASIGPGGAGELFF TGTGCCAGCATAGGTCCAGGGGGGGCCGGGGAGCTGTTTTTT
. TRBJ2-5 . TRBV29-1 CSVVPEETQYF TGCAGCGTTGTGCCAGAAGAGACCCAGTACTTC
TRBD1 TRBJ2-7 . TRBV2 CASSDGQGASVEQYF TGTGCCAGCAGTGATGGGCAGGGGGCGTCGGTCGAGCAGTACTTC
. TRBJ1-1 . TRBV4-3 CASSQERLQPTEAFF TGCGCCAGCAGCCAAGAAAGGCTCCAGCCCACTGAAGCTTTCTTT
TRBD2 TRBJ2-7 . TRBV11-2 CASSLGGGSGSQYEQYF TGTGCCAGCAGCTTAGGAGGGGGAAGCGGGAGCCAGTACGAGCAGTACTTC
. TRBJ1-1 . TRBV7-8 CASSLGGSRTEAFF TGTGCCAGCAGCTTAGGAGGGTCTCGAACTGAAGCTTTCTTT
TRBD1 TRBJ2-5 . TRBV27 CASSLSHRGLYRETQYF TGTGCCAGCAGTTTATCCCACAGGGGGCTTTATCGAGAGACCCAGTACTTC
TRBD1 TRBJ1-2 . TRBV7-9 CASSLVPSDRAGNYGYTF TGTGCCAGCAGCTTAGTTCCGTCGGACAGGGCTGGAAACTATGGCTACACCTTC
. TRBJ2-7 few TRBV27 CASSLSGLDEQYF TGTGCCAGCAGTTTATCGGGCCTAGACGAGCAGTACTTC
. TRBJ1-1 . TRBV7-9 CASSLGNRRGVAFF TGTGCCAGCAGCTTAGGTAATAGACGGGGGGTAGCTTTCTTT
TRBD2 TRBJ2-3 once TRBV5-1 CASSRSTSGNTDTQYF TGCGCCAGCAGCAGATCGACTAGCGGAAACACAGATACGCAGTATTTT
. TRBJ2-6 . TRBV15 CATSPGDPVSGANVLTF TGTGCCACCAGCCCAGGGGACCCAGTCTCTGGGGCCAACGTCCTGACTTTC
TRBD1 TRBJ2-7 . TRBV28 CASSRQGQGARLFEQYF TGTGCCAGCAGCCGCCAAGGACAGGGGGCGAGACTCTTCGAGCAGTACTTC
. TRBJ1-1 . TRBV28 CASSSSLGFGTEAFF TGTGCCAGCAGTTCCAGTCTTGGGTTCGGGACTGAAGCTTTCTTT
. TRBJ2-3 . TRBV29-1 CSVGVASADTQYF TGCAGCGTTGGGGTGGCGTCGGCAGATACGCAGTATTTT
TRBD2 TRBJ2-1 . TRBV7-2 CASSLELAGANEQFF TGTGCCAGCAGCTTAGAACTAGCGGGAGCGAATGAGCAGTTCTTC
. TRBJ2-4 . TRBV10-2 CASSEQGSNIQYF TGCGCCAGCAGTGAGCAGGGGTCTAACATTCAGTACTTC
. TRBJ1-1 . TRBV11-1 CASSSMESRDTEAFF TGTGCCAGCAGCAGCATGGAGTCCAGAGACACTGAAGCTTTCTTT
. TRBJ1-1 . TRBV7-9 CASSFLGLEAFF TGTGCCAGCAGCTTTCTCGGCCTTGAAGCTTTCTTT
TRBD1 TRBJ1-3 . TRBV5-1 CASSDTQGAQNTIYF TGCGCCAGCAGCGATACGCAGGGGGCACAAAACACCATATATTTT
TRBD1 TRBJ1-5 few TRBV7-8 CASSPGQSSNQPQHF TGTGCCAGCAGCCCGGGACAGTCCAGCAATCAGCCCCAGCATTTT
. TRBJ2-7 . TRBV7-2 CASSLGLEICEQYF TGTGCCAGCAGCTTAGGGTTAGAAATCTGCGAGCAGTACTTC
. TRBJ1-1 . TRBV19 CASSILWGTEAFF TGTGCCAGTAGCATCCTTTGGGGGACTGAAGCTTTCTTT
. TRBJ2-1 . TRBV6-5 CASRGGQGAYNEQFF TGTGCCAGCCGGGGAGGGCAGGGGGCCTACAATGAGCAGTTCTTC
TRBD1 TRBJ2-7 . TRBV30 CAWSDWTGSYEQYF TGTGCCTGGAGTGATTGGACAGGGTCCTACGAGCAGTACTTC
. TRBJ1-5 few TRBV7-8 CASSLGVGRGDQPQHF TGTGCCAGCAGCTTAGGGGTGGGCAGGGGAGATCAGCCCCAGCATTTT